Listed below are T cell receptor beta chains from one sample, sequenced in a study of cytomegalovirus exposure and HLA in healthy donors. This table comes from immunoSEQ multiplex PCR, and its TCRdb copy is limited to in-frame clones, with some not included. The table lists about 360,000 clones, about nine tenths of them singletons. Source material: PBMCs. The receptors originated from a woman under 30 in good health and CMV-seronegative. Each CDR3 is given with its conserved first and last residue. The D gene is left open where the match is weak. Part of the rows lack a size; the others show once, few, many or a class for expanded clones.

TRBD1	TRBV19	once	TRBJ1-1	TGTGCCAGTAGTAGAGGGGACAGGGAGTATACTGAAGCTTTCTTT	CASSRGDREYTEAFF
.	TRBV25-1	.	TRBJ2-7	TGTGCCAGCAGTGCGGGGAGTTACGAGCAGTACTTC	CASSAGSYEQYF
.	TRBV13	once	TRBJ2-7	TGTGCCAGCAGCCATCCGAGAGACTACGAGCAGTACTTC	CASSHPRDYEQYF
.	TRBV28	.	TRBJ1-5	TGTGCCAGCAGTAAAGGCGGGGCTAGCAATCAGCCCCAGCATTTT	CASSKGGASNQPQHF
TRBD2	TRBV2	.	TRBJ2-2	TGTGCCAGCAGTTCTAGCGGGATGGGGCCCGGGGAGCTGTTTTTT	CASSSSGMGPGELFF
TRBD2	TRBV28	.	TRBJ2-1	TGTGCCAGCAGTAGCGGGGGACCTTACAATGAGCAGTTCTTC	CASSSGGPYNEQFF
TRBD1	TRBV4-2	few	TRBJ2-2	TGTGCCAGCAGCCACCCCGGACAGGGGACGAGCGGGGAGCTGTTTTTT	CASSHPGQGTSGELFF
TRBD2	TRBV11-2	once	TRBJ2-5	TGTGCCAGCAGCTTCAGCCTGGCTAGCGGAAAAGAGACCCAGTACTTC	CASSFSLASGKETQYF
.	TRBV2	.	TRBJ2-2	TGTGCCAGCAACCTGGCAATCGGGGAGCTGTTTTTT	CASNLAIGELFF
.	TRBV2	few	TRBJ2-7	TGTGCCAGCAGTGAAGGACAGGCGGTGTACGAGCAGTACTTC	CASSEGQAVYEQYF
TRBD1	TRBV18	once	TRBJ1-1	TGTGCCAGCTCGCTACAGGGGGCCGAGAACACTGAAGCTTTCTTT	CASSLQGAENTEAFF
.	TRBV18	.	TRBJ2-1	TGTGCCAGCTCACCACCGGCTACGACTCCCAATGAGCAGTTCTTC	CASSPPATTPNEQFF
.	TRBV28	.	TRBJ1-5	TGTGCCAGCACCCAGGAATGGCCAGGGCTTTACCAGCCCCAGCATTTT	CASTQEWPGLYQPQHF
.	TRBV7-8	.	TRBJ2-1	TGTGCCAGCAGCTTATCAGGGGTAGCCTACAATGAGCAGTTCTTC	CASSLSGVAYNEQFF
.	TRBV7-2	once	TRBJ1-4	TGTGCCAGCAGCGCGGGGCCGGGGAAACTGTTTTTT	CASSAGPGKLFF
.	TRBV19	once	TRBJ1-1	TGTGCCAGTAGTGATGGAGGTTTCCTTATGAACACTGAAGCTTTCTTT	CASSDGGFLMNTEAFF
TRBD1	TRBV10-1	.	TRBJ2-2	TGCGCCACCTCGGACAGGAGGAACACCGGGGAGCTGTTTTTT	CATSDRRNTGELFF
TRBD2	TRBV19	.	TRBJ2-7	TGTGCCAGTAGTACCGGAGCGGGAGACGTCGAGCAGTACTTC	CASSTGAGDVEQYF
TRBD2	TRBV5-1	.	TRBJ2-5	TGCGCCAGCAGCTTGGCGTCTAGCGGGGCGCAAGAGACCCAGTACTTC	CASSLASSGAQETQYF
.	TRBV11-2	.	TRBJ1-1	TGTGCCAGCAGCTTAATTCAGGTCGGAGCTTTCTTT	CASSLIQVGAFF
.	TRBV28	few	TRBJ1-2	TGTGCCAGCAGTGAGAACCCCTATGGCTACACCTTC	CASSENPYGYTF
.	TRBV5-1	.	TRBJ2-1	TGCGCCAGCGCCCTACCGCGTGCGGACAATGAGCAGTTCTTC	CASALPRADNEQFF
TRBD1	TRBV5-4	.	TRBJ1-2	TGTGCCAGCAGCTTGGCTCAGGACAGGATCTGGGGCTACACCTTC	CASSLAQDRIWGYTF
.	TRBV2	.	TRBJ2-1	TGTGCCAGCAGGATCCACAGGGACAATGAGCAGTTCTTC	CASRIHRDNEQFF
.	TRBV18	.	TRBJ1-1	TGTGCCAGCTCACCACAAGAGGGCGGTGGAACTGAAGCTTTCTTT	CASSPQEGGGTEAFF
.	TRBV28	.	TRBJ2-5	TGTGCCAGCAGTTTATCTCAGGGGAGAGAGACCCAGTACTTC	CASSLSQGRETQYF
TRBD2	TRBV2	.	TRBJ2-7	TGTGCCAGCAGTGATCCCAGACTAGCGGGGGGGCATGAGCAGTACTTC	CASSDPRLAGGHEQYF
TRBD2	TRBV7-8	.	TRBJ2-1	TGTGCCCAAGGGTCGGGAGGGCCTTACAATGAGCAGTTCTTC	CAQGSGGPYNEQFF
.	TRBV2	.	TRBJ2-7	TGTGCCAGCAGTGAGTTGGGGCCAGGGAGGACCTACGAGCAGTACTTC	CASSELGPGRTYEQYF
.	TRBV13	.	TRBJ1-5	TGTGCCAGCAGCTTAGCCGGAGGGAGCAATCAGCCCCAGCATTTT	CASSLAGGSNQPQHF
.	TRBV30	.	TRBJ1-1	TGTGCCTGGAGAGGAGGACCGAACACTGAAGCTTTCTTT	CAWRGGPNTEAFF
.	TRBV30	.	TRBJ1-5	TGTGCCTGGAGTTTCCGTAGCAATCAGCCCCAGCATTTT	CAWSFRSNQPQHF
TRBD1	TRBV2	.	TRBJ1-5	TGTGCCAGCAGGGGGGACAGCGGCAATCAGCCCCAGCATTTT	CASRGDSGNQPQHF
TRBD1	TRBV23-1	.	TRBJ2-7	TGCGCCAGCAGTCAATCTAATAGGATTAGAATATTGGGACAGGGAGGGTACGAGCAGTACTTC	CASSQSNRIRILGQGGYEQYF
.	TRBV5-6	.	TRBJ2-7	TGTGCCAGCAGCCACAGGGCTCGAGACCGTTACGAGCAGTACTTC	CASSHRARDRYEQYF
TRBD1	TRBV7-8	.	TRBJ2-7	TGTGCCAGCAGCTTAGTAGGGCGACAGGGTCCTTACGAGCAGTACTTC	CASSLVGRQGPYEQYF
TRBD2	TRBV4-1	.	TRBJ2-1	TGCGCCAGCAGCCTACGGACTAGCGGGAGGACCCTCTCCTACAATGAGCAGTTCTTC	CASSLRTSGRTLSYNEQFF
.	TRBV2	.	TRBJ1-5	TGTGCCAGCAGATACAGGGTTCGAAGCAATCAGCCCCAGCATTTT	CASRYRVRSNQPQHF
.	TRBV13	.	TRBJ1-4	TGTGCCAGCAGCTTGGGCCAACTAGGGGAAAAACTGTTTTTT	CASSLGQLGEKLFF
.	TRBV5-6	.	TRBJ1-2	TGTGCCAGCAGCTACGACCGCGAGGGACTCTATGGCTACACCTTC	CASSYDREGLYGYTF
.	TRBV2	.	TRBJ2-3	TGTGCCAGCAGTGGGGGGCCGGGGCGTGATACGCAGTATTTT	CASSGGPGRDTQYF
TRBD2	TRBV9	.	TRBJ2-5	TGTGCCAGCAGCGTTGCAGCGGGACTGGAGACCCAGTACTTC	CASSVAAGLETQYF
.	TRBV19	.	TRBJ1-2	TGTGCCAGTAGTATCCTCGGTCGTGATCACTATGGCTACACCTTC	CASSILGRDHYGYTF
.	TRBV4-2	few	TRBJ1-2	TGTGCCAGCAGCCAAGATCGCAGGGCCTATGGCTACACCTTC	CASSQDRRAYGYTF
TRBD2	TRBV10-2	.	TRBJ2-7	TGCGCCAGCAGTATGGGACTAGCCTACGAGCAGTACTTC	CASSMGLAYEQYF
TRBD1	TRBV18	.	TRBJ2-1	TGTGCCAGCTCACCCGGGACAGCCATTGAGCAGTTCTTC	CASSPGTAIEQFF